This T cell receptor (beta chain) was profiled in a study of shared clonotypes between healthy human individuals (dated by TCRdb to 2018 to 2021). Notes on the research overall: The cohort comprised a couple of women and a few men aged 18 to 49 years. Leukapheresis yielded between about 0.9 and 10 billion PBMCs per donor. Per donor, three plates each were used for CD4 naive and CD4 memory, two for CD8 naive, and one for CD8 memory. To estimate repertoire size and how much clonotype sharing occurs between individuals, the study deeply sequenced the blood TCR repertoires of roughly 5 healthy adults. To increase sequencing depth and limit assay-specific biases, different laboratories used diverse techniques to prepare libraries and sequence TCR repertoires. Points the paper makes about the study in general: Based on pairwise subsampling, the degree of clonotype sharing among donors was expected to be affected by sequencing depth. The small number of donors limited the genetic and exposure-history diversity represented. About 4.5% of naive CD4, around 4% of naive CD8, approximately 2.2% of memory CD4, and more than 0.35% of memory CD8 clonotypes were shared across four donors. Estimated clonotype richness was generally larger for naive than for memory subsets. Incomplete sequencing was indicated by rarefaction of sorted-subset datasets, despite the large sequencing depth. Sampling was restricted to blood, and TCR repertoires in tissues likely differ from the TCR repertoires found in blood. Clonotypes shared by all four sorted-subset donors showed higher generation probabilities than non-shared clonotypes.

TCR CDR3 regions were amplified from genomic DNA by multiplex PCR using the deep immunoSEQ assay. Extracted genomic DNA from each cell subset was spread evenly across all wells of several immunoSEQ 96-well plates, with each plate serving as a replicate. For sorted subsets, about 200 ng genomic DNA, equal to about 30,000 T cell genomes, was loaded into each replicate PCR. Purified libraries were quantified with a Qubit 3.0 fluorometer, sized on a Bioanalyzer 2100, and re-quantified with the KAPA Library Quantification kit. Each immunoSEQ 96-well plate was sequenced on its own single-read 150-cycle Illumina NextSeq 550 flow cell. The original methods were these. Because only junctional sequences without quality scores were contained in the immunoSEQ output, filtering matching that applied to full-length reads could not be performed. Sequences were annotated with PyIR, a Python wrapper for IgBLAST v1.9, and V/J genes and CDR3 were assigned using IMGT germline references. Reads were filtered out if the reads had weak V/J assignments (E-value above 1e-6), no CDR3, stop codons, out-of-frame junctions, or ambiguous translated residues. A V3J clonotype was defined by an identical inferred V gene, J gene, and CDR3 amino acid sequence. To compute the percentage overlap between repertoires, the number of shared unique clonotypes was divided by the size of the smaller repertoire. Three approaches were used to assess repertoire richness: RTK rarefaction, the Chao1 estimator, and Recon v2.1 estimates of unobserved clonotypes. Generation probabilities were computed with OLGA for all TCRbeta clonotypes obtained by the gDNA method from four donors. TCRdb holds this immuneACCESS table with in-frame rearrangements only. Some clones are missing; in checked studies, unresolved V genes explain under half, and the rest has no known cause. The V and J calls and the clone size are those of that table, but D and trimming were determined from the DNA. The sample table shows some 800,000 clones, and about 92% are seen once. The ten biggest clones cover about 25% of the sample.

V is reduced by 1 base and J by 1 base, leaving a spacing of 12 bases between them. Per the germline V gene (reference sequence), MNHEY is the CDR1 and SMNVEV is the CDR2. Taken from cysteine to phenylalanine, the CDR3 has 16 residues. CDR3 DNA is the only sequence kept; it has 48 bases, read in frame from the first base. A remark on this clone: Its antigen remains unidentified. No base qualities exist here, and no much larger clone lies one base off it.

CD8 naive samples were obtained by positive selection for CCR7 among CD45RO-negative cells, yielding a CD45RA+CCR7+ population from which TemRA cells were excluded. The donors were healthy, HIV-negative adults who had no recently reported acute infections or vaccinations. All donors were Caucasian adults living in Nashville, Tennessee, USA. Blood was obtained by leukapheresis, after which PBMCs were separated by Ficoll-Histopaque density gradient centrifugation and cryopreserved in liquid nitrogen vapor phase. Analytical flow cytometry was used to check the purity and quantity of every magnetically sorted T cell population. Genomic DNA was isolated from each sorted fraction and quantified by UV absorbance on a Nanodrop 2000c.

The chain is assembled from TRBV27 and TRBJ2-3; a tentative D match to TRBD2 spans 6 bases. The sequencing sample was made of naive CD8+ T cells sorted from blood. The cell subset or site label here, explained by the study, means: CD45RA+CCR7+. This receptor was identified in a man aged 30 to 39 in good health. The CDR3 reads CASSLLKSGGTDTQYF. The bases read TGTGCCAGCAGTTTATTGAAGTCGGGGGGCACAGATACGCAGTATTTT.